What follows are 28 T cell receptor beta chains derived from one specimen sequenced in a study of blood T cell repertoires in COVID-19. Profiling relied on immunoSEQ multiplex PCR, and the TCRdb table lists in-frame clones only, not all of them. In the table there are over 100,000 clones, roughly four fifths of which are singletons. The sequencing input was peripheral blood. The receptors here all came from a man in his sixties with acute or convalescent COVID-19.

J is TRBJ1-1 and V is TRBV15; a possible D gene is TRBD1 (6 bases). This CDR3 is built from 15 residues. CDR1 LNHNV and CDR2 YYDKDF come from the germline V gene (reference sequence). The V end lost 0 bases, the J end lost 0 bases, and 8 bases lay between the germline ends. The CDR3 nucleotides read TGTGCCACCAGCAGAGATGGACAGTTGAACACTGAAGCTTTCTTT. Amino acid sequence: CATSRDGQLNTEAFF.

V usage is TRBV15 and J usage is TRBJ1-1; 8 bases are shared with TRBD1. Germline V lookup: CDR1 LNHNV, CDR2 YYDKDF (reference sequence). The trim removed 5 bases at V and 1 base at J, leaving 3 bases unmatched. There are 14 residues in the CDR3. The CDR3 loop is CATSGQGANTEAFF. CDR3 in DNA: TGTGCCACCAGCGGGCAGGGGGCGAACACTGAAGCTTTCTTT.

The chain employs TRBV18 and TRBJ1-2; 8 positions agree with TRBD1. J gave up 2 bases and V 2 bases, and 7 bases lay outside the gene matches. Germline lookup yields CDR1 KGHSH and CDR2 LQKENI. The CDR3 totals 16 residues. The CDR3 reads CASSPSAGQVNYGYTF. CDR3 coding DNA: TGTGCCAGCTCACCAAGCGCGGGACAGGTGAACTATGGCTACACCTTC.

The V gene is TRBV14, the J gene TRBJ2-7, with D possibly being TRBD2 (5 bases). Trimming removed 1 base at V and 0 bases at J, with 10 bases between. Germline CDR1 reads SGHDN; CDR2 reads FVKESK. This CDR3 spans 15 amino acids. This CDR3 reads CASSQGLSSSYEQYF. The CDR3 nucleotides read TGTGCCAGCAGCCAAGGACTATCGAGCTCCTACGAGCAGTACTTC.

This clone was seen only a few times. This chain connects TRBV11-3 to TRBJ1-1; D not resolved. CDR3 size: 12 residues. V lost 5 bases to trimming and J lost 6 bases, with 10 bases between them. Per germline, CDR1 SGHNT and CDR2 YENEEA. The CDR3 DNA follows: TGTGCCAGCAGCCTCATGGCATCTGAAGCTTTCTTT. Translation gives CASSLMASEAFF.

The chain carries TRBV4-1 and TRBJ2-3; weak D call: TRBD2 (5 bases). Trimming took off 1 base at V and 2 bases at J, with 16 bases between the two ends. The V gene's germline CDR1 is MGHRA and CDR2 YSYEKL. The CDR3 contains 17 residues. The CDR3 coding sequence is TGCGCCAGCAGCCAAGCACCGCCAAGCGGATTCACAGATACGCAGTATTTT. Amino acid sequence: CASSQAPPSGFTDTQYF.

The V gene is TRBV5-8, the J gene TRBJ1-6, with 8 bases fitting TRBD1. The CDR3 is made up of 14 amino acids. The trim removed 7 bases at V and 7 bases at J, leaving 7 bases unmatched. CDR1 SGHTS and CDR2 YDEGEE come from the germline V gene. The CDR3 nucleotides read TGTGCCAGCGGGTACAGGGGGAGAAATTCACCCCTCCACTTT. Its protein is CASGYRGRNSPLHF.

The rearrangement links TRBV28 to TRBJ2-7, with unresolved D. Trimming cost V 8 bases and J 5 bases, with 10 bases left between them. This CDR3 spans 11 amino acids. Looked up from germline, CDR1 is MDHEN and CDR2 is SYDVKM. CDR3 coding DNA: TGTGCCAGCGGCCTAGGTGACGAGCAGTACTTC. It codes for CASGLGDEQYF.

The chain has TRBV3-1 (or the pseudogene TRBV3-2) and TRBJ2-3, with 13 bases lining up with TRBD2. V trimming: 4 bases; J trimming: 0 bases; junction bases outside the gene matches: 4. CDR1 LGHDT and CDR2 YNNKEL come from the germline V gene (reference sequence). This CDR3 has 17 amino acids. The CDR3 is CASSLQLAGGSTDTQYF. Here the CDR3 DNA reads TGTGCCAGCAGCCTTCAACTAGCGGGAGGGAGCACAGATACGCAGTATTTT.

The CDR3 here is CAISAGVGRNTEAFF. The DNA for the CDR3 is TGTGCCATCAGCGCGGGAGTGGGGCGGAACACTGAAGCTTTCTTT. The V call is TRBV10-3, the J call TRBJ1-1; D perhaps matches TRBD1 (5 bases). Germline V gene lookup returns CDR1 ENHRY and CDR2 SYGVKD. Deletions cut 6 bases from V and 1 base from J, with 15 bases between. This CDR3 is built from 15 residues.

The genes are TRBV30 and TRBJ1-4, with 12 bases lining up with TRBD1. Germline V gene sequence: CDR1 GTSNPN, CDR2 SVGIG (reference sequence). The CDR3 is 15 amino acids. Germline trimming cut 4 bases from V and 6 bases from J; bases unmatched to any gene: 6. CDR3 region: CAWTLGTGGHEKLFF. DNA of the CDR3: TGTGCCTGGACCCTTGGGACAGGGGGCCATGAAAAACTGTTTTTT. Looking up the rest from reference TRBV30 and TRBJ1-4 gives the full variable domain: SQTIHQWPATLVQPVGSPLSLECTVEGTSNPNLYWYRQAAGRGLQLLFYSVGIGQISSEVPQNLSASRPQDRQFILSSKKLLLSDSGFYLCAWTLGTGGHEKLFFGSGTQLSVL.

The V and J genes are TRBV19 and TRBJ2-5, with 8 bases lining up with TRBD1. This CDR3 contains 15 residues. V was clipped by 4 bases and J by 7 bases; unmatched bases: 11. Per the germline V gene, CDR1 is LNHDA and CDR2 is SQIVND (reference sequence). CDR3 in DNA: TGTGCCAGTAGTAGGAATGGACAGGGAGGTGTGACCCAGTACTTC. Translating gives CASSRNGQGGVTQYF.

This clone has more than one count but fewer than ten. The V gene is TRBV18, the J gene TRBJ1-5; tentatively, D is TRBD1 (6 bases). Per germline, CDR1 KGHSH and CDR2 LQKENI. This CDR3 is built from 15 residues. V lost 3 bases and J lost 5, with 14 bases in between. The CDR3 is CASSPPDSSDQPQHF. The CDR3 nucleotides read TGTGCCAGCTCACCTCCGGACAGTTCCGATCAGCCCCAGCATTTT.

In DNA form, the CDR3 reads TGTGCCAGCAGTGGGATGACAGGGGGAGCTTTCTTT. It is translated as CASSGMTGGAFF. The chain has TRBV28 and TRBJ1-1, with 9 bases lining up with TRBD1. The germline gives CDR1 MDHEN, CDR2 SYDVKM. The CDR3 is 12 amino acids. Trimming at V came to 5 bases and at J to 10 bases, leaving 5 bases not matched to a gene.

The V call is TRBV18, the J call TRBJ1-4; 9 positions match TRBD1. The germline gives CDR1 KGHSH, CDR2 LQKENI. The CDR3 has 14 amino acids. V dropped 8 bases and J dropped 5; count of bases not matched to a gene: 6. CDR3 nucleotides: TGTGCCAGCGCCTCCGGGACAGGGAATGAAAAACTGTTTTTT. Its protein product is CASASGTGNEKLFF.

This CDR3 reads CAWSWTPPNYGYTF. The CDR3 DNA reads TGTGCCTGGAGTTGGACACCCCCTAACTATGGCTACACCTTC. The chain is built from TRBV30 and TRBJ1-2, with D possibly TRBD1 on 5 matching bases. V was shortened by 2 bases and J by 0 bases, with 10 bases between the two germline ends. Looked up from germline, CDR1 is GTSNPN and CDR2 is SVGIG (reference sequence). This CDR3 has 14 amino acids.

This clone was found once. The chain has TRBV7-3 and TRBJ1-3, with D possibly matching TRBD1 (5 bases). V lost 6 bases to trimming and J lost 1 base, with 16 bases between them. The CDR3 is made up of 16 amino acids. Looked up from germline, CDR1 is SGHTA and CDR2 is FQGTGA. The CDR3 spells CASSLGQGLSGNTIYF. The CDR3 nucleotides are TGTGCCAGCAGTCTAGGGCAGGGTCTATCTGGAAACACCATATATTTT.

The rearrangement uses TRBV10-3 and TRBJ1-1; TRBD1 agrees at 7 bases. Looked up from germline, CDR1 is ENHRY and CDR2 is SYGVKD. V gave up 7 bases and J gave up 7 bases; unmatched junction bases: 6. The CDR3 is made up of 12 amino acids. In DNA form, the CDR3 reads TGTGCCATCAATGATAACAGGGGTGAAGCTTTCTTT. It encodes CAINDNRGEAFF.

The CDR3 nucleotides are TGTGCCAGTAGTATTCTTTCCAACGGGAACCGCCAGTTCTTC. Translating it yields CASSILSNGNRQFF. The V gene is TRBV19, the J gene TRBJ2-1, with D tentatively TRBD2 (5 bases). Trimming left V 3 bases short and J 13 bases short, with 19 bases between. This CDR3 comprises 14 residues. Germline V gene sequence: CDR1 LNHDA, CDR2 SQIVND (reference sequence). The full variable domain, in which reference TRBV19 and TRBJ2-1 provide the parts outside the CDR3, is DGGITQSPKYLFRKEGQNVTLSCEQNLNHDAMYWYRQDPGQGLRLIYYSQIVNDFQKGDIAEGYSVSREKKESFPLTVTSAQKNPTAFYLCASSILSNGNRQFFGPGTRLTVL.

The CDR3 is CASSVDYSYNEQFF. The CDR3, as DNA: TGCGCCAGCAGCGTCGACTACTCCTACAATGAGCAGTTCTTC. The genes are TRBV5-1 and TRBJ2-1, with D maybe TRBD2 (5 bases). Germline V gives CDR1 SGHRS, CDR2 YFSETQ. V was cut by 4 bases and J by 0 bases, with 8 bases left in between. This CDR3 contains 14 residues.

V gene TRBV18 combines with J gene TRBJ1-2, with a weak D call TRBD1 (5 bases). Germline CDR1 reads KGHSH; CDR2 reads LQKENI. V was cut by 3 bases and J by 8 bases, with 10 bases left in between. The CDR3 is 12 amino acids. This CDR3 is CASSPLGGGYTF. The CDR3 DNA reads as TGTGCCAGCTCACCGTTGGGGGGAGGCTACACCTTC.

The rearrangement links TRBV11-2 to TRBJ1-2, with a weak D call TRBD1 (6 bases). V lost 2 bases and J 6 bases, leaving 19 bases between the germline ends. The CDR3 length is 16 residues. Germline CDR1 reads SGHAT; CDR2 reads FQNNGV. As DNA, the CDR3 is TGTGCCAGCAGCTTATTTAACAGGCCAGGGGACGATGGCTACACCTTC. Protein product: CASSLFNRPGDDGYTF.

J is TRBJ2-1 and V is TRBV14; the match to TRBD2 covers 16 bases. The CDR3 loop spans 23 amino acids. The germline gives CDR1 SGHDN, CDR2 FVKESK. Germline trimming cut 1 base from V and 6 bases from J; bases unmatched to any gene: 21. CDR3 sequence: CASSQVPSFPGLAGGPIRNEQFF. CDR3 nucleotide sequence: TGTGCCAGCAGCCAAGTACCAAGTTTTCCGGGACTAGCGGGAGGGCCTATCCGCAATGAGCAGTTCTTC.

This chain uses TRBV12-3 or TRBV12-4 with TRBJ2-7; D unresolved. The CDR3 is 11 amino acids. Trimming cost V 5 bases and J 3 bases, with 5 bases left between them. The CDR3 nucleotides read TGTGCCAGCAGTCTCTTCTACGAGCAGTACTTC. Translated: CASSLFYEQYF.

The V and J genes are TRBV19 and TRBJ2-1; D ambiguous. The CDR3 is 16 amino acids. V lost 5 bases and J 2 bases, leaving 16 bases between the germline ends. The germline V gene encodes CDR1 LNHDA and CDR2 SQIVND (reference sequence). CDR3 coding DNA: TGTGCCAGTAGTTCCCCGGGTAGCCCTCCCTACAATGAGCAGTTCTTC. Protein: CASSSPGSPPYNEQFF.

This chain connects TRBV11-3 to TRBJ1-2; 7 nucleotides agree with TRBD1. Germline V gene lookup returns CDR1 SGHNT and CDR2 YENEEA. This CDR3 contains 15 residues. Trimming removed 5 bases from V and 4 bases from J; junction bases left unmatched: 10. In nucleotides, the CDR3 is TGTGCCAGCAGCCAGGAGGCAGGGGGAACCTATGGCTACACCTTC. Translated, it gives CASSQEAGGTYGYTF.

V is TRBV19 and J is TRBJ2-1; 7 nucleotides line up with TRBD1. The trim removed 2 bases at V and 0 bases at J, leaving 4 bases unmatched. This CDR3 contains 16 residues. Germline V lookup: CDR1 LNHDA, CDR2 SQIVND (reference sequence). The CDR3 DNA is TGTGCCAGTAGTATAAGGGACAGCAGCTCCTACAATGAGCAGTTCTTC. Translating it yields CASSIRDSSSYNEQFF.

The V call is TRBV2, the J call TRBJ1-3, with TRBD1 matching over 7 bases. Germline V gene lookup returns CDR1 SNHLY and CDR2 FYNNEI. This CDR3 region has 15 residues. With V trimmed by 5 bases and J by 2 bases, 6 bases remained unmatched. The DNA of the CDR3 is TGTGCCAGCAGTTTACAGGGGCCCCCTGGAAACACCATATATTTT. It translates to CASSLQGPPGNTIYF.